This record looks at one TCR beta chain sequence and its context. This CDR3 is also generated by other DNA sequences in the sample. This sample is part of a study of shared clonotypes between healthy human individuals. The CDR3 totals 13 residues. Unmatched junction bases numbered 4, after V lost 6 bases and J lost 3 bases. Germline lookup yields CDR1 MNHEY and CDR2 SVGAGI. Donors were healthy HIV-negative adults without recently reported acute infections or vaccinations. Running of the assay took place at deep level. Here immunoSEQ multiplex PCR was the method, and the copy in TCRdb shows in-frame clones only, minus some. The sample holds about 480,000 clones, roughly 79% seen once.

The V call is TRBV6-5, the J call TRBJ1-2; TRBD1 matches at 7 bases. Sequencing was done on a sample of PBMCs. This sequence originates from a woman aged 40 to 50 in good health. Some clones in this sample may be carry-over from other donors' samples. CDR3 protein: CASSRDRDYGYTF. The CDR3 DNA reads TGTGCCAGCAGCCGAGACAGGGACTATGGCTACACCTTC.